Listed here is a single T cell receptor (beta chain). Since all of the isolated RNA was reverse transcribed, expressed TCRB transcripts were what got sequenced. Assay used: immunoSEQ multiplex PCR; TCRdb lists only in-frame clones, some missing. The sample lists around 190,000 clones; 10% to 15% were seen once. The data stem from a study of beta chain features in type 1 diabetes. J gave up 6 bases and V 7 bases, and 7 bases lay outside the gene matches. The CDR3 consists of 15 residues. CDR1 is SEHNR and CDR2 is FQNEAQ in the germline V gene (reference sequence). What was sequenced was central memory CD4+ T cells from blood. This chain links TRBV7-9 with TRBJ2-1; 12 bases map to TRBD1. This TCR derives from a young woman in good health. CDR3: CASTGGQGAVNEQFF. The CDR3 coding sequence is TGTGCCAGCACCGGGGGACAGGGGGCGGTCAATGAGCAGTTCTTC.